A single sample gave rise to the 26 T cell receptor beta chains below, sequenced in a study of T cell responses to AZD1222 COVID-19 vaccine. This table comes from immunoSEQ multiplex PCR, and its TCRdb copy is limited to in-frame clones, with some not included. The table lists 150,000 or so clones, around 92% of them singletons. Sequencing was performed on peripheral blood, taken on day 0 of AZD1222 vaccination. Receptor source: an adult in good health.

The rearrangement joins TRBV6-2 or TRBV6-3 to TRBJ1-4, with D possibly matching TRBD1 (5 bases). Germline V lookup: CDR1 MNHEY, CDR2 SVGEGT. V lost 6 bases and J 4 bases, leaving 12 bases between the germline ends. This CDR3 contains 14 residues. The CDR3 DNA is TGTGCCAGCAGCATGGGACGGATTAATGAAAAACTGTTTTTT. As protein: CASSMGRINEKLFF.

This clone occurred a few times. The CDR3, as DNA: TGTGCCAGCACACAGCGTCCCGGGGGCTCCTACGAGCAGTACTTC. Translated, it gives CASTQRPGGSYEQYF. The J gene is TRBJ2-7, the V gene TRBV5-6; D is possibly TRBD2 (6 bases). This CDR3 comprises 15 residues. Germline V gives CDR1 SGHDT, CDR2 YYEEEE. V was trimmed by 6 bases and J by 0 bases, leaving 16 bases between them.

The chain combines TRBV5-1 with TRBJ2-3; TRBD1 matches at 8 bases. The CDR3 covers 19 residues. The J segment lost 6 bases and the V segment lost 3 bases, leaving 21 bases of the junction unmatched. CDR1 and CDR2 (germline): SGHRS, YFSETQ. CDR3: CASSYTWGSVRGLADTQYF. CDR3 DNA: TGCGCCAGCAGCTATACTTGGGGGTCCGTCAGGGGGCTGGCTGATACGCAGTATTTT.

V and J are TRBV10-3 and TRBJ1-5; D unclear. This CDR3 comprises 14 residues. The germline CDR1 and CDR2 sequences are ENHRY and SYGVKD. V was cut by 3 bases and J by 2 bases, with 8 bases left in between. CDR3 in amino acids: CAISDRGGNQPQHF. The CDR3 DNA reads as TGTGCCATCAGTGACCGGGGAGGCAATCAGCCCCAGCATTTT.

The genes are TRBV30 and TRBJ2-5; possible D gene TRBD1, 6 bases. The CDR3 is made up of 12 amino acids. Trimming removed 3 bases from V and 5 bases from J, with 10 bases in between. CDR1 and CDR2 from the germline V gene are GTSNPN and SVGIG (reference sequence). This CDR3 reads CAWRGARETQYF. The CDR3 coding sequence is TGTGCCTGGAGGGGGGCGCGGGAGACCCAGTACTTC.

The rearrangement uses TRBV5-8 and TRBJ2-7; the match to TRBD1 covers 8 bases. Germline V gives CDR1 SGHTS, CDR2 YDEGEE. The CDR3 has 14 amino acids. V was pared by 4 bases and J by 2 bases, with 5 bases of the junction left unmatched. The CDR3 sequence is CASSRPGGPYEQYF. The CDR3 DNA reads TGTGCCAGCAGCAGACCAGGGGGCCCCTACGAGCAGTACTTC.

The CDR3 nucleotides are TGTGCCAGCAGCAAACGTCAGGGCTATGTTTCGGAAGCTTTCTTT. Amino acids: CASSKRQGYVSEAFF. The genes are TRBV21-1 and TRBJ1-1; the table's D call, TRBD1, has no DNA check behind it. TRBV21-1 is marked as a pseudogene. The CDR3 has 15 amino acids.

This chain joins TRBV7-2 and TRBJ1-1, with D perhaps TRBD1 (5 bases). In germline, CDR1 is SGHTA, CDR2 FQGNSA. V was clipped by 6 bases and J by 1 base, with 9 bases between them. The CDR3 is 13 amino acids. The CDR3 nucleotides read TGTGCCAGCAGTAGAGACAGGAACACTGAAGCTTTCTTT. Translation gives CASSRDRNTEAFF.

DNA for the CDR3: TGTGCCAGCAGCGAGCGAAGTGAAGAAGACCGTAGCGGGGGCCCTCGAACCTACGAGCAGTACTTC. This gives the protein CASSERSEEDRSGGPRTYEQYF. V gene TRBV3-1 (or the pseudogene TRBV3-2) combines with J gene TRBJ2-7; 9 bases map to TRBD2. The germline gives CDR1 LGHDT, CDR2 YNNKEL (reference sequence). Germline trimming cut 5 bases from V and 2 bases from J; bases unmatched to any gene: 28. This CDR3 contains 22 residues.

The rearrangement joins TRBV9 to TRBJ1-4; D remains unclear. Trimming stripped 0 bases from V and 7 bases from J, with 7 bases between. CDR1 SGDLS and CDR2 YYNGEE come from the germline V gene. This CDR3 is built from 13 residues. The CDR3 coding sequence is TGTGCCAGCAGCGTAGGGCCTAGTGAAAAACTGTTTTTT. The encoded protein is CASSVGPSEKLFF.

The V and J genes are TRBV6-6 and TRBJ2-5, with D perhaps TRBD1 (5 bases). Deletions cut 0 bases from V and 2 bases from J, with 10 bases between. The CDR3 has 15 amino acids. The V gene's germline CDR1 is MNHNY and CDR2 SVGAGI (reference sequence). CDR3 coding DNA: TGTGCCAGCAGTTACTCGGGCTCAGGGCAAGAGACCCAGTACTTC. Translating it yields CASSYSGSGQETQYF.

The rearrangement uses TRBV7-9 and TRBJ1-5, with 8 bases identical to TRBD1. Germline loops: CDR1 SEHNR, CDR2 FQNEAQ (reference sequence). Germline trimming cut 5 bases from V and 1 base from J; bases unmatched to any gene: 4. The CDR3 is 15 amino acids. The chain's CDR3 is CASSPDRASNQPQHF. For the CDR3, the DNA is TGTGCCAGCAGCCCGGACAGGGCCAGCAATCAGCCCCAGCATTTT. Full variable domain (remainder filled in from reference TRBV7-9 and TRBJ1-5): DTGVSQNPRHKITKRGQNVTFRCDPISEHNRLYWYRQTLGQGPEFLTYFQNEAQLEKSRLLSDRFSAERPKGSFSTLEIQRTEQGDSAMYLCASSPDRASNQPQHFGDGTRLSIL.

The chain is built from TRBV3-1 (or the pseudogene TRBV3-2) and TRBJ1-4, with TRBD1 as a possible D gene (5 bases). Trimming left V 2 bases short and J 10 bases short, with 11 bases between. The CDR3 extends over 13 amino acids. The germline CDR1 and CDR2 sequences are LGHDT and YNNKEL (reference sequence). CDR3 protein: CASSQWDGGKLFF. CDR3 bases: TGTGCCAGCAGCCAATGGGACGGGGGAAAACTGTTTTTT.

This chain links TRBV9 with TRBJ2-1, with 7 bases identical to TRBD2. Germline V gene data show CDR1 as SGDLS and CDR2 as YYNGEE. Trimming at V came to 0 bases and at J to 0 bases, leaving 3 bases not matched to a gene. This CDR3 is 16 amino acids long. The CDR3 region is CASSVGGGGSYNEQFF. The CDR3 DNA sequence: TGTGCCAGCAGCGTAGGTGGGGGGGGCTCCTACAATGAGCAGTTCTTC.

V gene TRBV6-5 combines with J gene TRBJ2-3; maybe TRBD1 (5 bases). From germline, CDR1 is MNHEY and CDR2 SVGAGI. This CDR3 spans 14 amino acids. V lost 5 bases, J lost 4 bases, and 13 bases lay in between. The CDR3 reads CASSPRRRADTQYF. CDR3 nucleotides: TGTGCCAGCAGTCCCCGCCGCAGGGCAGATACGCAGTATTTT.

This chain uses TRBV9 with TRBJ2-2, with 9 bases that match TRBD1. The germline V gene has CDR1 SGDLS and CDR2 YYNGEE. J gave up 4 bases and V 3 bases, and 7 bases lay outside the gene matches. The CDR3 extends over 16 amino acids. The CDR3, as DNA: TGTGCCAGCAGCGCACCGGGACAGGGAACCACCGGGGAGCTGTTTTTT. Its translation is CASSAPGQGTTGELFF.

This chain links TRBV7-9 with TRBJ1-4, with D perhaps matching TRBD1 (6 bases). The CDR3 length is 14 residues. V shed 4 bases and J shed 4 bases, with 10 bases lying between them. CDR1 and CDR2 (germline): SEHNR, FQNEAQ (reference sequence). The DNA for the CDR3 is TGTGCCAGCAGCTCGACAGGAAGTAATGAAAAACTGTTTTTT. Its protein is CASSSTGSNEKLFF.

CDR3 sequence: CASSPPLTGGLYEQYF. CDR3 coding DNA: TGTGCCAGCAGCCCCCCTTTGACAGGGGGCTTGTACGAGCAGTACTTC. The genes are TRBV7-8 and TRBJ2-7, with TRBD1 identical over 10 bases. Germline V gives CDR1 SGHVS, CDR2 FQNEAQ. This CDR3 spans 16 amino acids. V shed 5 bases and J 4 bases; nucleotides not matched to a gene: 11.

The CDR3 sequence is CAWSLRTLPRTEAFF. The CDR3 nucleotides are TGTGCCTGGAGTCTCAGGACCCTCCCCCGCACTGAAGCTTTCTTT. The V gene is TRBV30, the J gene TRBJ1-1; D is ambiguous. This CDR3 has 15 residues. The germline V gene has CDR1 GTSNPN and CDR2 SVGIG (reference sequence). The V end lost 2 bases, the J end lost 4 bases, and 17 bases lay between the germline ends.

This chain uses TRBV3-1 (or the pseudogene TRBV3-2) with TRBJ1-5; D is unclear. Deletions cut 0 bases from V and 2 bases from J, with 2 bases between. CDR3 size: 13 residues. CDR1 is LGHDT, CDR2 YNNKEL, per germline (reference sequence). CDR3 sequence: CASSQDGNQPQHF. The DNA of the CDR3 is TGTGCCAGCAGCCAAGATGGCAATCAGCCCCAGCATTTT.

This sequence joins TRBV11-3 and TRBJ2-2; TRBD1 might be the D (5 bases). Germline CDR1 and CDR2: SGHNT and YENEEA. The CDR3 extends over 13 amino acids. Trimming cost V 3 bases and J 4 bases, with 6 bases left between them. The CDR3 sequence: CASSFQGTGELFF. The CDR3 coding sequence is TGTGCCAGCAGCTTCCAGGGCACCGGGGAGCTGTTTTTT.

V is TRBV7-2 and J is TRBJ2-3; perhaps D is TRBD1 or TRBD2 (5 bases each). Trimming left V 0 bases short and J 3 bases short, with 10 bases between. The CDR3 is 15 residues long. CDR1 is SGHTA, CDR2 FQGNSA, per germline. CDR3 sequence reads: CASSLARGVTDTQYF. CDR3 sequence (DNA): TGTGCCAGCAGCTTAGCTAGAGGGGTGACAGATACGCAGTATTTT. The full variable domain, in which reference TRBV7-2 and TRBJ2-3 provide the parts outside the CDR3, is GAGVSQSPSNKVTEKGKDVELRCDPISGHTALYWYRQSLGQGLEFLIYFQGNSAPDKSGLPSDRFSAERTGGSVSTLTIQRTQQEDSAVYLCASSLARGVTDTQYFGPGTRLTVL.

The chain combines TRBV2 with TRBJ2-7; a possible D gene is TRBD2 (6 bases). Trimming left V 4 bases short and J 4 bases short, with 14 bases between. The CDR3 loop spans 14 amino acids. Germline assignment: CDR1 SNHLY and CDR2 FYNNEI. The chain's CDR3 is CASSGPGLRYEQYF. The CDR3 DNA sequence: TGTGCCAGCAGTGGACCGGGACTTAGATACGAGCAGTACTTC.

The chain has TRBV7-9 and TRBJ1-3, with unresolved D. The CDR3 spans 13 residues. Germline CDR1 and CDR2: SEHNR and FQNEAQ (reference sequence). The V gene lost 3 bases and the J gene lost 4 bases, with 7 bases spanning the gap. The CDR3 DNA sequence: TGTGCCAGCAGCTTCTTGCCGGGAAACACCATATATTTT. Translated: CASSFLPGNTIYF.

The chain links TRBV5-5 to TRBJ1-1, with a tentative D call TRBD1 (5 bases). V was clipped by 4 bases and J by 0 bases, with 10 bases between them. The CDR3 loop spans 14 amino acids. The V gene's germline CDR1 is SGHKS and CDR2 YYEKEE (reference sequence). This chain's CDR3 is CASSPRVMNTEAFF. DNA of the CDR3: TGTGCCAGCAGCCCCAGGGTAATGAACACTGAAGCTTTCTTT.

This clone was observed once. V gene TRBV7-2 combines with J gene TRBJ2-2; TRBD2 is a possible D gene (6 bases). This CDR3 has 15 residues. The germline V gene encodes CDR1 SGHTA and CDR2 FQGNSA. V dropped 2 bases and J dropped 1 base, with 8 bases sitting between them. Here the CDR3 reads CASSLTRENTGELFF. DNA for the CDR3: TGTGCCAGCAGCTTAACGCGGGAGAACACCGGGGAGCTGTTTTTT.